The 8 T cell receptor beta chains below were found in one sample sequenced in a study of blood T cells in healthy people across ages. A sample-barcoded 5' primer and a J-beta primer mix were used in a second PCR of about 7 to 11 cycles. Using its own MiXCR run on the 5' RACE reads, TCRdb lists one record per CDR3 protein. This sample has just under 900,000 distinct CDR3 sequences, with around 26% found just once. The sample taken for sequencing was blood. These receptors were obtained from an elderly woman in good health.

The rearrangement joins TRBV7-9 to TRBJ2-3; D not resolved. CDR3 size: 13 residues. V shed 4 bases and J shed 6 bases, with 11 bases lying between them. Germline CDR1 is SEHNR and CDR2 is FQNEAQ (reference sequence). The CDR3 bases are TGTGCCAGCAGCTCTTCCCTCGGGGATACGCAGTATTTT. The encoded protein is CASSSSLGDTQYF. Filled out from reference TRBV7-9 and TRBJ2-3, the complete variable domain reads DTGVSQNPRHKITKRGQNVTFRCDPISEHNRLYWYRQTLGQGPEFLTYFQNEAQLEKSRLLSDRFSAERPKGSFSTLEIQRTEQGDSAMYLCASSSSLGDTQYFGPGTRLTVL.

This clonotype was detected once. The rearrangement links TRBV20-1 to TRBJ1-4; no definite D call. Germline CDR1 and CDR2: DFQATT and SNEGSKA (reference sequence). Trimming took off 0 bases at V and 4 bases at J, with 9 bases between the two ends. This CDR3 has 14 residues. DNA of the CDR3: TGCAGTGCTAGAGATCCACGGTTTAATGAAAAACTGTTTTTT. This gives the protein CSARDPRFNEKLFF.

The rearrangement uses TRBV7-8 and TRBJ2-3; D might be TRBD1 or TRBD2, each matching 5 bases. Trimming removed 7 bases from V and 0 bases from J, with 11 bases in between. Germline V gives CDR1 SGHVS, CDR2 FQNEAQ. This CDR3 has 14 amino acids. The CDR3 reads CASTWGGSTDTQYF. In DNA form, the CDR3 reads TGTGCCAGCACCTGGGGCGGGAGCACAGATACGCAGTATTTT.

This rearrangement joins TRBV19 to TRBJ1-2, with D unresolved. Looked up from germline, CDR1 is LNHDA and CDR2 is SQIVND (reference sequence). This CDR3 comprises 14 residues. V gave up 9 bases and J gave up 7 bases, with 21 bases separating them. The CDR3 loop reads CASQDPLWGSGYTF. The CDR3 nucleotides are TGTGCCAGCCAAGACCCGCTCTGGGGTTCTGGCTACACCTTC.

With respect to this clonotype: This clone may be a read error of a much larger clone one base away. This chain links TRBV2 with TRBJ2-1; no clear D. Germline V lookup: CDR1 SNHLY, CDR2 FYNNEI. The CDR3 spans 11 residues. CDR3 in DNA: TGTGCCAGCAGCGCAGGCAATGGGCAGTTCTTC. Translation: CASSAGNGQFF.

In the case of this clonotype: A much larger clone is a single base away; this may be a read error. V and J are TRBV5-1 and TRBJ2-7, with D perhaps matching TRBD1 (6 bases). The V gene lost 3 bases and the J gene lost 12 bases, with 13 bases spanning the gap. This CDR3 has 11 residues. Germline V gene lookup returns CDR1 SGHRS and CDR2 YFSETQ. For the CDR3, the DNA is TGCGCCAGCAGCTCGTCGACAGGTGCGTACTTC. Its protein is CASSSSTGAYF.

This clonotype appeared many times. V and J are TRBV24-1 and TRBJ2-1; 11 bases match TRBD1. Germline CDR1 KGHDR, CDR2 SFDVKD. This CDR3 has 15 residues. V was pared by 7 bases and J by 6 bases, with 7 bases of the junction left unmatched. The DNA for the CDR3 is TGTGCCACCAGCGAGAAAGGGACAGGGGGCAATGAGCAGTTCTTC. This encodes CATSEKGTGGNEQFF.

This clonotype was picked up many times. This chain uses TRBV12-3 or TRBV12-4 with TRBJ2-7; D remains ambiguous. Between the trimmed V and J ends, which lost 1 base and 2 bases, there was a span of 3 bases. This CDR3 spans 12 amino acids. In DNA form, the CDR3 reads TGTGCCAGCAGTTTAGACACCTACGAGCAGTACTTC. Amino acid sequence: CASSLDTYEQYF.